This T cell receptor (beta chain) was sequenced for a study of shared clonotypes between healthy human individuals. V trimming: 0 bases; J trimming: 0 bases; junction bases outside the gene matches: 4. The CDR3 contains 17 residues. CDR1 SGHRS and CDR2 YFSETQ come from the germline V gene. Remarks on this clone: Its target is not known.

General observations from the study: Blood was the sole source, and tissue repertoires probably differ. Several donors shared around 5.2% of their naive CD4 clonotypes.

All donors were healthy HIV-negative adults lacking recent acute infections or vaccinations. The donor cohort consisted entirely of Caucasian adults residing in Nashville, Tennessee. TCRdb's table, derived via immunoSEQ multiplex PCR, lists solely in-frame clones and lacks some. Counted here are about 2.3 million clones, less than 95% occurring once; the ten biggest clones make up more than 0.35%. The chain couples TRBV5-1 to TRBJ2-3; 10 nucleotides agree with TRBD2. This receptor was taken from a man aged 18 to 30 in good health. Some clones in this sample may be carry-over from other donors' samples. The source material was naive CD4+ T cells from PBMCs. Subset given: CD45RA+ positively selected. The CDR3 region is CASSLVAGGPSTDTQYF. CDR3 nucleotide sequence: TGCGCCAGCAGCTTGGTAGCGGGAGGCCCTAGCACAGATACGCAGTATTTT.